Listed below are T cell receptor beta chains from one sample, sequenced in a study of T cell repertoires in cytomegalovirus infection. Each CDR3 protein gets one entry after TCRdb re-called the reads with MiXCR. The sample shows under 500,000 distinct CDR3 sequences, approximately 46% of them seen only once. No antigen has been assigned to these receptors. This material consisted of cultured PBMCs, taken from culture after CMV antigen stimulation. The receptors come from a human donor in good health (CMV status not recorded). Some clones in this sample may be carry-over from other donors' samples. Both conserved end residues are part of each CDR3. A D gene is named only where the DNA matches it firmly. Size is omitted from some rows. Given values are once, few, many or a class for expanded clones.

CDR3nt: TGCAGCTTGCACGCCCAGACAGGGGATAGGGAGACCCAGTACTTC; CDR3aa: CSLHAQTGDRETQYF; abundance: -; j_gene: TRBJ2-5; d_gene: TRBD1; v_gene: TRBV29-1
CDR3nt: TGTGCCAGCAGCTTAAGCGGGACTAGCGGGTTCTATAGGAATGAGCAGTTCTTC; CDR3aa: CASSLSGTSGFYRNEQFF; abundance: few; j_gene: TRBJ2-1; d_gene: TRBD2; v_gene: TRBV7-8
CDR3nt: TGTGCCAGCAGCTTTCTGAGGGGTCGGACTAGCGGGCCCTTAGAGACCCAGTACTTC; CDR3aa: CASSFLRGRTSGPLETQYF; abundance: few; j_gene: TRBJ2-5; d_gene: TRBD2; v_gene: TRBV7-2
CDR3nt: TGCAGTGCTAGTGCCGGGCCAGGTAGCAATCAGCCCCAGCATTTT; CDR3aa: CSASAGPGSNQPQHF; abundance: -; j_gene: TRBJ1-5; d_gene: -; v_gene: TRBV20-1
CDR3nt: TGTGCCAGCAGCTTGGATCAGGACAGCGCTGTTTACGAGCAGTACTTC; CDR3aa: CASSLDQDSAVYEQYF; abundance: -; j_gene: TRBJ2-7; d_gene: -; v_gene: TRBV5-4
CDR3nt: TGTGCCAGCAGCATGAACGGGCGGGAGCAGTACTTC; CDR3aa: CASSMNGREQYF; abundance: -; j_gene: TRBJ2-7; d_gene: -; v_gene: TRBV7-2
CDR3nt: TGCGCCAGCAGTCCCGACTGGGGCAGGGTGGACGAGCAGTACTTC; CDR3aa: CASSPDWGRVDEQYF; abundance: few; j_gene: TRBJ2-7; d_gene: -; v_gene: TRBV4-1
CDR3nt: TGTGCCAGCAGCATGGGACTCACAACAGATACGCAGTATTTT; CDR3aa: CASSMGLTTDTQYF; abundance: many; j_gene: TRBJ2-3; d_gene: -; v_gene: TRBV7-2
CDR3nt: TGTGCCAGCAGTAGCGGACAGGTGACCTTCAATCAGCCCCAGCATTTT; CDR3aa: CASSSGQVTFNQPQHF; abundance: -; j_gene: TRBJ1-5; d_gene: TRBD1; v_gene: TRBV12-3/TRBV12-4
CDR3nt: TGTGCCAGCAGGCGAGGTAGCCAGAACGGGGAGCTGTTTTTT; CDR3aa: CASRRGSQNGELFF; abundance: -; j_gene: TRBJ2-2; d_gene: -; v_gene: TRBV5-4
CDR3nt: TGTGCCAGCAGTGGCTACAGGGGGGGCCCCTACGAGCAGTACTTC; CDR3aa: CASSGYRGGPYEQYF; abundance: -; j_gene: TRBJ2-7; d_gene: -; v_gene: TRBV2
CDR3nt: TGTGCCAGCAGACTGACTAGCGGGAGTTACAATGAGCAGTTCTTC; CDR3aa: CASRLTSGSYNEQFF; abundance: -; j_gene: TRBJ2-1; d_gene: TRBD2; v_gene: TRBV5-4
CDR3nt: TGCAGCGTCGTAGGACAGGGCTCCTACAATGAGCAGTTCTTC; CDR3aa: CSVVGQGSYNEQFF; abundance: few; j_gene: TRBJ2-1; d_gene: TRBD1; v_gene: TRBV29-1
CDR3nt: TGTGCCAGCAGCCCGGGGCGGCAGGGACAAGAGACCCAGTACTTC; CDR3aa: CASSPGRQGQETQYF; abundance: few; j_gene: TRBJ2-5; d_gene: -; v_gene: TRBV7-7
CDR3nt: TGTGCCAGCAGCTTCAATGGGGGGGCCCCCTACGAGCAGTACTTC; CDR3aa: CASSFNGGAPYEQYF; abundance: few; j_gene: TRBJ2-7; d_gene: -; v_gene: TRBV7-2
CDR3nt: TGTGCCAGCACCCTCGGTGGGATCGGGGAGCTGTTTTTT; CDR3aa: CASTLGGIGELFF; abundance: few; j_gene: TRBJ2-2; d_gene: -; v_gene: TRBV6-1
CDR3nt: TGTGCCAGCGGCGCGAGCGGGAGAAGTAATGAGCAGTTCTTC; CDR3aa: CASGASGRSNEQFF; abundance: -; j_gene: TRBJ2-1; d_gene: TRBD2; v_gene: TRBV27
CDR3nt: TGTGCCAGCAGCAGACAGCGGAATAATTCACCCCTCCACTTT; CDR3aa: CASSRQRNNSPLHF; abundance: few; j_gene: TRBJ1-6; d_gene: -; v_gene: TRBV7-6
CDR3nt: TGTGCCAGCAGTTTAGTCGGGGGTACTGGGTCACCCCTCCACTTT; CDR3aa: CASSLVGGTGSPLHF; abundance: few; j_gene: TRBJ1-6; d_gene: -; v_gene: TRBV12-3/TRBV12-4
CDR3nt: TGTGCCAGTAGTATAGGGCGGGGGAACACCGGGGAGCTGTTTTTT; CDR3aa: CASSIGRGNTGELFF; abundance: few; j_gene: TRBJ2-2; d_gene: -; v_gene: TRBV19
CDR3nt: TGTGCCAGTAGTGAAAAAGCAGAGACCCAGTACTTC; CDR3aa: CASSEKAETQYF; abundance: -; j_gene: TRBJ2-5; d_gene: -; v_gene: TRBV19
CDR3nt: TGCGCCAGCAGCTTCCAATTCCAGACTGAAGCTTTCTTT; CDR3aa: CASSFQFQTEAFF; abundance: -; j_gene: TRBJ1-1; d_gene: -; v_gene: TRBV5-1
CDR3nt: TGTGCCATCAGTGAGAGGTATACGGGAGCGGCAGATACGCAGTATTTT; CDR3aa: CAISERYTGAADTQYF; abundance: -; j_gene: TRBJ2-3; d_gene: -; v_gene: TRBV10-3
CDR3nt: TGTGCCAGCAGCTGGACTAGCGGGGGACTCGGGACCGGGGAGCTGTTTTTT; CDR3aa: CASSWTSGGLGTGELFF; abundance: -; j_gene: TRBJ2-2; d_gene: TRBD2; v_gene: TRBV7-8
CDR3nt: TGTGCCAGCAGTGTAACTAGCGGGTCAGAGACCCAGTACTTC; CDR3aa: CASSVTSGSETQYF; abundance: -; j_gene: TRBJ2-5; d_gene: TRBD2; v_gene: TRBV6-1
CDR3nt: TGTGCCAGCAGTCCGCTCGTGGGAGCGGGAGGGCCCGGGGAGCTGTTTTTT; CDR3aa: CASSPLVGAGGPGELFF; abundance: -; j_gene: TRBJ2-2; d_gene: TRBD2; v_gene: TRBV12-3/TRBV12-4
CDR3nt: TGTGCCAGCAGCTTAAGCGGACGGAACACCGGGGAGCTGTTTTTT; CDR3aa: CASSLSGRNTGELFF; abundance: -; j_gene: TRBJ2-2; d_gene: -; v_gene: TRBV7-2
CDR3nt: TGCGCCAGCAGCCGAACTGGAGGTGCCCAAGAGACCCAGTACTTC; CDR3aa: CASSRTGGAQETQYF; abundance: -; j_gene: TRBJ2-5; d_gene: -; v_gene: TRBV4-3
CDR3nt: TGTGCCAGCAGTGTTAGCCAGACAGGATTTGAAGGGAATTCACCCCTCCACTTT; CDR3aa: CASSVSQTGFEGNSPLHF; abundance: -; j_gene: TRBJ1-6; d_gene: -; v_gene: TRBV12-3/TRBV12-4
CDR3nt: TGCAGTGCTCCGACAGGGGCAGTAGATACGCAGTATTTT; CDR3aa: CSAPTGAVDTQYF; abundance: -; j_gene: TRBJ2-3; d_gene: TRBD1; v_gene: TRBV20-1
CDR3nt: TGTGCCAGCACCCCTATGGGCTCGAGCTCCTACAATGAGCAGTTCTTC; CDR3aa: CASTPMGSSSYNEQFF; abundance: few; j_gene: TRBJ2-1; d_gene: -; v_gene: TRBV28
CDR3nt: TGTGCCAGCAGCTTCCAGGGGGGGGGCGGGGATCAGCCCCAGCATTTT; CDR3aa: CASSFQGGGGDQPQHF; abundance: -; j_gene: TRBJ1-5; d_gene: TRBD1; v_gene: TRBV7-2
CDR3nt: TGTGCCAGCAGTTTACAATCCTACACTGAAGCTTTCTTT; CDR3aa: CASSLQSYTEAFF; abundance: -; j_gene: TRBJ1-1; d_gene: -; v_gene: TRBV27
CDR3nt: TGTGCCAGCAGCCCCCCGGGACAGGGTGCTGGCTACACCTTC; CDR3aa: CASSPPGQGAGYTF; abundance: -; j_gene: TRBJ1-2; d_gene: TRBD1; v_gene: TRBV3-1
CDR3nt: TGTGCCAGCGCTCGGAGCGGGGGGAATGAGCAGTTCTTC; CDR3aa: CASARSGGNEQFF; abundance: few; j_gene: TRBJ2-1; d_gene: TRBD2; v_gene: TRBV7-2
CDR3nt: TGCAGTGCTAGAAGACTTCGAGCCTCCTACGAGCAGTACTTC; CDR3aa: CSARRLRASYEQYF; abundance: -; j_gene: TRBJ2-7; d_gene: -; v_gene: TRBV20-1
CDR3nt: TGTGCCAGCAGCTTAGGGCTAGCGGGGGGAATCAATGAGCAGTTCTTC; CDR3aa: CASSLGLAGGINEQFF; abundance: many; j_gene: TRBJ2-1; d_gene: TRBD2; v_gene: TRBV7-2
CDR3nt: TGCAGTGCTAGGTGGTATGAGGAAGCTTTCTTT; CDR3aa: CSARWYEEAFF; abundance: -; j_gene: TRBJ1-1; d_gene: -; v_gene: TRBV20-1
CDR3nt: TGTGCCAGCTCACCGGTAGACAGGGTCACAGATACGCAGTATTTT; CDR3aa: CASSPVDRVTDTQYF; abundance: -; j_gene: TRBJ2-3; d_gene: TRBD1; v_gene: TRBV18
CDR3nt: TGTGCCAGTAGTATGGCCGGGACAGGGAGAAGGGGGGAGCAGTACTTC; CDR3aa: CASSMAGTGRRGEQYF; abundance: once; j_gene: TRBJ2-7; d_gene: TRBD1; v_gene: TRBV19
CDR3nt: TGTGCCAGCAGCTTCCCTAGGATAACGGGACTAGCTACGACAGATACGCAGTATTTT; CDR3aa: CASSFPRITGLATTDTQYF; abundance: few; j_gene: TRBJ2-3; d_gene: TRBD2; v_gene: TRBV7-6
CDR3nt: TGTGCCAGCGGGCAGCGGGGATCGCTGGCGCAGTATTTT; CDR3aa: CASGQRGSLAQYF; abundance: once; j_gene: TRBJ2-3; d_gene: TRBD2; v_gene: TRBV7-9
CDR3nt: TGTGCCAGTAGTTTGGGGGGAGGGACGACCCAGTACTTC; CDR3aa: CASSLGGGTTQYF; abundance: -; j_gene: TRBJ2-5; d_gene: TRBD2; v_gene: TRBV19
CDR3nt: TGTGCCAGCAGCACCGGGACAGGGGGCAGGGATACGCAGTATTTT; CDR3aa: CASSTGTGGRDTQYF; abundance: -; j_gene: TRBJ2-3; d_gene: TRBD1; v_gene: TRBV7-2
CDR3nt: TGTGCCAGCAGCTCCAAGTCCAGCGGGGGGTGGGAGACCCAGTACTTC; CDR3aa: CASSSKSSGGWETQYF; abundance: few; j_gene: TRBJ2-5; d_gene: TRBD2; v_gene: TRBV7-2
CDR3nt: TGTGCCAGTTATTCCCGAGGACAGGGAGCTCCAGATACGCAGTATTTT; CDR3aa: CASYSRGQGAPDTQYF; abundance: few; j_gene: TRBJ2-3; d_gene: TRBD1; v_gene: TRBV19
CDR3nt: TGTGCCAGCGCGGGGACTAGCAACACCGGGGAGCTGTTTTTT; CDR3aa: CASAGTSNTGELFF; abundance: few; j_gene: TRBJ2-2; d_gene: TRBD2; v_gene: TRBV6-5
CDR3nt: TGTGCCAGCAGCGGGTACAGTTTCCCTGAAGCTTTCTTT; CDR3aa: CASSGYSFPEAFF; abundance: -; j_gene: TRBJ1-1; d_gene: -; v_gene: TRBV7-9
CDR3nt: TGTGCCACCAGCAGAGATCCTAGCGGGGGGGCCTTAGATACGCAGTATTTT; CDR3aa: CATSRDPSGGALDTQYF; abundance: -; j_gene: TRBJ2-3; d_gene: TRBD2; v_gene: TRBV15
CDR3nt: TGTGCCACCGGTACCTACAGGGGATCCCCGAACACCGGGGAGCTGTTTTTT; CDR3aa: CATGTYRGSPNTGELFF; abundance: -; j_gene: TRBJ2-2; d_gene: TRBD1; v_gene: TRBV6-5